The 21 T cell receptor beta chains below come from one sample, sequenced in a study of cytomegalovirus exposure and HLA in healthy donors. PCR was performed using 60 Vbeta and 13 Jbeta primers. Measured with immunoSEQ multiplex PCR; TCRdb has only the in-frame clones, and not every one. Of about 190,000 clones in the sample, about 83% were seen once. Sequenced material: PBMCs. Every receptor here comes from a woman under 40 in good health and CMV-seropositive.

A word on this clone: One end of the junction varies from germline; a read error may be responsible. J is TRBJ1-5 and V is TRBV7-7; the D is unclear. Germline values: CDR1 SSHAT, CDR2 FNYEAQ (reference sequence). CDR3 length: 16 amino acids. This CDR3 is CASSLPLAGRRQPQHF. The CDR3 DNA sequence: TGTGCTAGCAGCTTACCCCTGGCGGGGAGGCGGCAGCCCCAGCATTTT.

This chain connects TRBV4-3 to TRBJ1-1; TRBD1 matches at 9 bases. This CDR3 has 15 residues. Germline trimming cut 1 base from V and 3 bases from J; bases unmatched to any gene: 3. Germline lookup yields CDR1 LGHNA and CDR2 YSLEER. CDR3 sequence (DNA): TGCGCCAGCAGCCAAGGGACAGGGGCGGACACTGAAGCTTTCTTT. It translates to CASSQGTGADTEAFF.

This chain links TRBV7-6 with TRBJ1-3; D gene uncertain. V lost 6 bases to trimming and J lost 0 bases, with 15 bases between them. This CDR3 is 16 amino acids long. The V gene's germline CDR1 is SGHVS and CDR2 FNYEAQ. CDR3 residues: CASSPEPGNSGNTIYF. CDR3 sequence (DNA): TGTGCCAGCAGTCCTGAGCCAGGAAACTCTGGAAACACCATATATTTT.

The rearrangement uses TRBV2 and TRBJ2-5, with TRBD2 matching over 7 bases. The CDR3 has 16 residues. Germline V lookup: CDR1 SNHLY, CDR2 FYNNEI. The J segment lost 1 base and the V segment lost 6 bases, leaving 11 bases of the junction unmatched. The CDR3: CASSARVGGGQETQYF. CDR3 in DNA: TGTGCCAGCAGCGCTCGGGTCGGCGGGGGCCAAGAGACCCAGTACTTC.

This clone occurred once. The chain carries TRBV27 and TRBJ2-7; 7 bases are a match to TRBD1. The CDR3 contains 17 residues. V lost 6 bases, J lost 0 bases, and 14 bases stayed unmatched. Germline V gene data show CDR1 as MNHEY and CDR2 as SMNVEV (reference sequence). CDR3 sequence: CASRPNPGQPFSYEQYF. The CDR3 DNA sequence: TGTGCCAGCAGACCGAACCCGGGACAGCCCTTCTCCTACGAGCAGTACTTC.

The chain joins TRBV29-1 to TRBJ2-5; no definite D call. CDR3 size: 13 residues. Germline values: CDR1 SQVTM, CDR2 ANQGSEA. V was shortened by 0 bases and J by 3 bases, with 8 bases between the two germline ends. The chain's CDR3 is CSVEDLSKETQYF. The DNA for the CDR3 is TGCAGCGTTGAAGATCTATCTAAAGAGACCCAGTACTTC.

The chain links TRBV2 to TRBJ1-3; a weak D match, TRBD1 (6 bases). Trimming cost V 3 bases and J 6 bases, with 18 bases left between them. CDR3 size: 16 residues. CDR1 and CDR2 (germline): SNHLY, FYNNEI. CDR3 region: CASSDSGAGTINTIYF. The CDR3 bases are TGTGCCAGCAGTGACTCAGGGGCAGGGACGATAAACACCATATATTTT.

This chain joins TRBV19 and TRBJ2-1, with 10 bases identical to TRBD1. This CDR3 is 13 amino acids long. Germline V lookup: CDR1 LNHDA, CDR2 SQIVND (reference sequence). The V and J ends lost 10 bases and 7 bases, in that order; junction bases with no gene match: 7. The CDR3, as DNA: TGTGCCACCCGGGACAGGGGTGGAAATGAGCAGTTCTTC. Encoded protein: CATRDRGGNEQFF.

Only a few counts were recorded for this clone. CDR3 sequence (DNA): TGCGCCAGCAGCTTGGACCTCGGGACAGGGGTTAACTATGGCTACACCTTC. Its translation is CASSLDLGTGVNYGYTF. The chain has TRBV5-1 and TRBJ1-2, with 10 bases fitting TRBD1. The CDR3 sequence is 17 residues long. Germline values: CDR1 SGHRS, CDR2 YFSETQ. The junction had 6 bases not matched to a gene; V was cut back by 0 bases and J by 1 base.

The J gene is TRBJ1-1, the V gene TRBV4-1, with D maybe TRBD1 (5 bases). Trimming cost V 5 bases and J 0 bases, with 16 bases left between them. The CDR3 loop spans 16 amino acids. The germline CDR1 and CDR2 sequences are MGHRA and YSYEKL. The CDR3 protein is CASSADSTAMNTEAFF. CDR3 DNA sequence: TGCGCCAGCAGCGCCGACTCGACAGCGATGAACACTGAAGCTTTCTTT.

J is TRBJ2-1 and V is TRBV7-2, with 13 bases that match TRBD2. This CDR3 region has 15 residues. Looked up from germline, CDR1 is SGHTA and CDR2 is FQGNSA. The V and J ends lost 5 bases and 15 bases, in that order; junction bases with no gene match: 13. The CDR3: CASSQTSGGDETRFF. CDR3 DNA: TGTGCCAGCAGCCAAACTAGCGGGGGGGACGAGACAAGGTTCTTC.

CDR3 amino acids: CASRSRARGYTF. In DNA form, the CDR3 reads TGTGCCAGCAGGTCCCGCGCCCGTGGCTACACCTTC. The V call is TRBV28, the J call TRBJ1-2; D is uncertain. Trimming removed 6 bases from V and 7 bases from J, with 12 bases in between. Germline V gene sequence: CDR1 MDHEN, CDR2 SYDVKM. The CDR3 has 12 amino acids.

The sample holds one count of this clone. V usage is TRBV5-1 and J usage is TRBJ2-7, with a tentative D call TRBD1 (6 bases). Germline CDR1 reads SGHRS; CDR2 reads YFSETQ. The CDR3 length is 14 residues. The germline V and J ends were trimmed by 4 bases and 2 bases, with 13 bases remaining between them. CDR3 loop: CASSPDSHTYEQYF. As DNA, the CDR3 is TGCGCCAGCAGCCCGGACAGTCACACCTACGAGCAGTACTTC.

J is TRBJ2-2 and V is TRBV6-4; 8 bases are a match to TRBD1. Germline V gene sequence: CDR1 MRHNA, CDR2 SNTAGT. The CDR3 extends over 16 amino acids. J lost 4 bases, V lost 6 bases, and 10 bases had no gene match. CDR3 amino acids: CASRESGGTFTGELFF. CDR3 nucleotide sequence: TGTGCCAGCAGGGAATCAGGGGGCACTTTCACCGGGGAGCTGTTTTTT.

This clone was found once. This rearrangement joins TRBV6-5 to TRBJ2-7, with TRBD2 identical over 7 bases. The CDR3 extends over 13 amino acids. Germline V gene data show CDR1 as MNHEY and CDR2 as SVGAGI. The J segment lost 2 bases and the V segment lost 8 bases, leaving 6 bases of the junction unmatched. For the CDR3, the DNA is TGTGCCAGCGGGCGGGAGCGTCCCTACGAGCAGTACTTC. It encodes CASGRERPYEQYF.

V usage is TRBV7-6 and J usage is TRBJ2-2; 11 bases fit TRBD2. The CDR3 totals 17 residues. The germline gives CDR1 SGHVS, CDR2 FNYEAQ. The V segment lost 2 bases and the J segment 7 bases; nucleotides outside the gene matches: 9. The CDR3 spells CASSLFLAGGVDGELFF. CDR3 sequence (DNA): TGTGCCAGCAGCTTATTTCTAGCGGGAGGAGTCGACGGGGAGCTGTTTTTT.

The V gene is TRBV5-5, the J gene TRBJ1-6; TRBD1 matches at 12 bases. Germline CDR1 SGHKS, CDR2 YYEKEE (reference sequence). The V segment lost 4 bases and the J segment 5 bases; nucleotides outside the gene matches: 4. The CDR3 is 16 residues long. The CDR3 reads CASSPGTGGNNSPLHF. CDR3 DNA sequence: TGTGCCAGCAGCCCCGGGACAGGGGGCAATAATTCACCCCTCCACTTT. Together with reference TRBV5-5 and TRBJ1-6, the CDR3 gives the full variable domain: DAGVTQSPTHLIKTRGQQVTLRCSPISGHKSVSWYQQVLGQGPQFIFQYYEKEERGRGNFPDRFSARQFPNYSSELNVNALLLGDSALYLCASSPGTGGNNSPLHFGNGTRLTVT.

This clone was counted many times. This chain joins TRBV4-1 and TRBJ2-7; D not certain. V was cut by 1 base and J by 9 bases, with 10 bases left in between. Germline V gene sequence: CDR1 MGHRA, CDR2 YSYEKL. The CDR3 extends over 12 amino acids. CDR3 amino acids: CASSQASTRQYF. CDR3 nucleotides: TGCGCCAGCAGCCAAGCTTCTACGAGGCAGTACTTC.

This chain links TRBV28 with TRBJ2-7; the D gene is possibly TRBD2 (5 bases). CDR1 is MDHEN and CDR2 is SYDVKM in the germline V gene. There are 13 residues in the CDR3. Trimming left V 7 bases short and J 0 bases short, with 10 bases between. The CDR3 nucleotides are TGTGCCAGCACAGCGGTGAACTCCTACGAGCAGTACTTC. Protein: CASTAVNSYEQYF.

The chain has TRBV7-6 and TRBJ1-1; TRBD1 is a possible D gene (5 bases). The V end lost 3 bases, the J end lost 2 bases, and 10 bases lay between the germline ends. Germline V gene sequence: CDR1 SGHVS, CDR2 FNYEAQ. The CDR3 is made up of 14 amino acids. The CDR3 sequence: CASSLGQSNTEAFF. As DNA, the CDR3 is TGTGCCAGCAGCTTGGGGCAGTCTAACACTGAAGCTTTCTTT.

This clone was observed a handful of times. The CDR3, as DNA: TGTGCCAGCAGAGAAGACAGGAACACTGAAGCTTTCTTT. Translating it yields CASREDRNTEAFF. J is TRBJ1-1 and V is TRBV6-6; a possible D gene is TRBD1 (5 bases). Per the germline V gene, CDR1 is MNHNY and CDR2 is SVGAGI (reference sequence). Trimming took 6 bases from V and 1 from J, leaving 9 bases between them. This CDR3 has 13 amino acids.